The 6 T cell receptor beta chains in this list originate from one sample, sequenced in a study of shared clonotypes between healthy human individuals (TCRdb year 2020). Library generation was performed with the immunoSEQ multiplex PCR assay. In its TCRdb copy, this immuneACCESS table keeps in-frame sequences only and misses some clones. Where compared with another copy, unresolved V genes explain less than half of these, and the others have no known cause. In this sample the table shows about 1,500,000 clones, around 97% of which occur a single time. The biggest ten clones account for approximately 1% of the sample. The specimen sequenced was naive CD4+ T cells sorted from blood. The cell subset or site label on this specimen signifies: CD45RA+ positively selected. The receptors were gathered from a man aged 30 to 45 in good health.

The chain joins TRBV27 to TRBJ2-7, with 9 nucleotides matching TRBD1. CDR3 length: 15 residues. V was clipped by 5 bases and J by 5 bases; unmatched bases: 10. CDR1 and CDR2 from the germline V gene are MNHEY and SMNVEV (reference sequence). CDR3 sequence reads: CASSPDRGVYHEQYF. For the CDR3, the DNA is TGTGCCAGCAGTCCCGACAGGGGGGTTTATCACGAGCAGTACTTC.

This rearrangement joins TRBV2 to TRBJ1-5, with 11 nucleotides matching TRBD1. Germline CDR1 and CDR2: SNHLY and FYNNEI. The CDR3 extends over 16 amino acids. Losses at the gene ends were 8 bases for V and 2 bases for J; bases not matched to a gene: 8. The CDR3 DNA follows: TGTGCCAGCGGGGGACAGGGGGTGAGAGGCAATCAGCCCCAGCATTTT. Its translation is CASGGQGVRGNQPQHF.

The genes are TRBV6-5 and TRBJ2-5; D may be TRBD1 or TRBD2 (5 bases each). The CDR3 has 14 residues. Trimming stripped 2 bases from V and 5 bases from J, with 12 bases between. CDR1 and CDR2 (germline): MNHEY, SVGAGI. DNA of the CDR3: TGTGCCAGCAGTTACATGATATGGGGGGAGACCCAGTACTTC. Amino acids: CASSYMIWGETQYF.

CDR3 DNA sequence: TGTGCCAGCAGTTTTCCTTTTTCTCAAGAGACCCAGTACTTC. It is translated as CASSFPFSQETQYF. This sequence joins TRBV27 and TRBJ2-5; D not certain. This CDR3 contains 14 residues. The ends were cut back, 3 bases at V and 2 bases at J, with 10 bases in the middle. CDR1 and CDR2 (germline): MNHEY, SMNVEV (reference sequence).

This clone has a single count. The rearrangement links TRBV7-9 to TRBJ2-5; maybe TRBD2 (5 bases). The CDR3 length is 15 residues. The germline V and J ends were trimmed by 2 bases and 3 bases, with 13 bases remaining between them. The germline V gene has CDR1 SEHNR and CDR2 FQNEAQ (reference sequence). CDR3 coding DNA: TGTGCCAGCAGCTTAATGGCCTCGAGGGAAGAGACCCAGTACTTC. This translates into CASSLMASREETQYF. Filled out from reference TRBV7-9 and TRBJ2-5, the complete variable domain reads DTGVSQNPRHKITKRGQNVTFRCDPISEHNRLYWYRQTLGQGPEFLTYFQNEAQLEKSRLLSDRFSAERPKGSFSTLEIQRTEQGDSAMYLCASSLMASREETQYFGPGTRLLVL.

V and J are TRBV5-1 and TRBJ2-3, with TRBD2 matching over 16 bases. CDR3 length: 17 residues. V was pared by 4 bases and J by 4 bases, with 6 bases of the junction left unmatched. Germline lookup yields CDR1 SGHRS and CDR2 YFSETQ. CDR3 sequence (DNA): TGCGCCAGCAGCGTGGGGACTAGCGGGAGGGGCGCAGATACGCAGTATTTT. This encodes CASSVGTSGRGADTQYF.